This entry describes one T cell receptor (beta chain). Its antigen is unknown. Trimming took off 5 bases at V and 1 base at J, with 15 bases between the two ends. The CDR3 is made up of 15 amino acids. CDR1 and CDR2 (germline): SGHNT, YYREEE (reference sequence). The data belong to a study of cytomegalovirus exposure and HLA in healthy donors. Study overall: Genetic ancestry analysis placed over 75% of the roughly 400 donors that were genotyped in the Caucasian-associated cluster.

With 60 Vbeta and 13 Jbeta primers, the PCR was carried out. TCRdb's copy holds only in-frame clones and misses some; the assay was immunoSEQ multiplex PCR. The sample records 150,000 to 200,000 clones, 80% being singletons. This cohort consisted of healthy bone marrow donors. Overall study results and limits: Many donors carried some public TCRs, although rarity characterized most TCR sequences.

The TCR sequence derives from a man aged 25-45 years in good health and CMV-seropositive. The rearrangement uses TRBV5-4 and TRBJ1-2; D gene uncertain. Sequencing used PBMCs. DNA for the CDR3: TGTGCCAGCAGGCACCCCGGAGGGAATAACTATGGCTACACCTTC. Protein product: CASRHPGGNNYGYTF.